The rows below give T cell receptor beta chains drawn from one sample of a study of blood T cell repertoires in COVID-19. Only in-frame clones appear in the TCRdb table, and some are missing; sequencing was by immunoSEQ multiplex PCR. The sample yields a few hundred thousand clones, 70% to 90% seen once. What was sequenced was PBMCs or T cells enriched from blood (not recorded which). These receptors all come from a woman in her thirties or forties with acute COVID-19. CDR3s include the opening cysteine and the closing phenylalanine or tryptophan. Fields, in order: CDR3 length, J gene, clone size, D gene, V gene, CDR3 protein, CDR3 DNA. D genes are given only for firm matches. Clone size is stated in some rows and not others, as once, few, many or a class when expanded.

>13|TRBJ1-6|.|TRBD1|TRBV3-1/TRBV3-2
CASGAGGNSPLHF
TGTGCCAGCGGGGCAGGGGGAAATTCACCCCTCCACTTT
>16|TRBJ1-3|.|TRBD1|TRBV9
CASSGRTGATGNTIYF
TGTGCCAGCAGCGGCCGGACAGGGGCCACCGGAAACACCATATATTTT
>18|TRBJ2-4|once|.|TRBV11-3
CASSLAETLGRTKNIQYF
TGTGCCAGCAGCTTAGCGGAGACATTGGGGAGGACCAAAAACATTCAGTACTTC
>14|TRBJ1-2|.|TRBD1|TRBV29-1
CSFVALLTGIGYTF
TGCAGCTTCGTTGCCCTTTTGACAGGGATCGGCTACACCTTC
>16|TRBJ2-5|.|TRBD1|TRBV5-1
CASSHPFGQGYETQYF
TGCGCCAGCAGCCACCCCTTTGGACAGGGCTATGAGACCCAGTACTTC
>16|TRBJ2-1|.|TRBD1|TRBV7-2
CASSASQGVVAPEQFF
TGTGCCAGCAGCGCAAGTCAGGGGGTAGTAGCCCCTGAGCAGTTCTTC
>14|TRBJ2-7|.|.|TRBV28
CASLSRLPGSEQYF
TGTGCCAGCCTATCCCGACTACCAGGCTCCGAGCAGTACTTC
>20|TRBJ2-2|.|TRBD2|TRBV9
CASSPPAGPSSSGARGELFF
TGTGCCAGCAGCCCCCCGGCAGGGCCCTCATCTAGCGGGGCGAGGGGGGAGCTGTTTTTT
>14|TRBJ2-6|.|.|TRBV7-8
CASSSGLGANVLTF
TGTGCCAGCAGCTCTGGCCTGGGGGCCAACGTCCTGACTTTC
>16|TRBJ1-5|.|TRBD1|TRBV19
CATSRLDRGNNQPQHF
TGTGCCACTAGCCGGTTGGACAGGGGGAACAATCAGCCCCAGCATTTT